The T cell receptor beta chain under discussion was sequenced for a study of cytotoxic CD8 clonotypes in ibrutinib-treated CLL (dated by TCRdb to the early 2020s). About the full investigation: The cohort was composed of some twelve relapsed/refractory and roughly 14 treatment-naive patients; IGHV unmutated status was identified in 17 patients. Responses were partial in approximately 24 patients and complete in 2; after median roughly 69 months follow-up, around 15 stayed in remission and about 12 progressed. Response samples were obtained after a median of 12 months of treatment, with a range of roughly 6 to 36 months. On average, each sample had 255,043 productive templates and more than 85,000 productive rearrangements. Longitudinal samples were obtainable from about 30% of the roughly 90 participants in the trial. Cryopreserved peripheral blood mononuclear cells were obtained before treatment, at response, and at either sustained remission or disease progression. Patients were still on ibrutinib when every remission and progressive disease sample was collected. The paper as a whole reports these results and caveats: Clonality rose at ibrutinib response, remained stable during sustained remission, and dropped back toward baseline at progression. Sustained-remission and progressing patients did not have matched sampling times, and lymph node repertoires were not examined. Public clonotypes were rare and either shrank or stayed stable during treatment, and the rise in clonality at ibrutinib response reflected expansion of private clonotypes. At baseline, clonality was higher than in age-matched healthy donors and showed a strong correlation with circulating CD8+ T-cell counts.

The sample's time point label, in plain terms: around 25 months on ibrutinib. For TCR beta library preparation, 1.5 to 2.5 micrograms of genomic DNA were extracted from the cryopreserved PBMCs. High-throughput TCR beta sequencing was performed on longitudinal blood samples from CLL patients receiving ibrutinib monotherapy. The patients took part in an open-label, single-center phase 2 trial of ibrutinib monotherapy. Comments on this clone: Its antigen remains undetermined. One base away there is no much larger clone; base qualities are not given.

On a MiSeq, deep resolution sequencing aimed for a depth between 1 in 1 million and 1 in 200,000 T cells, with each clonotype covered 10x on average. The immunoSEQ hsTCRB Kit was used to generate the TCR beta libraries. The published analysis was carried out like this. Data were analyzed with ImmunoSEQ Data Assistant and ImmunoSEQ Analyzer, with V, D and J genes assigned per IMGT definitions. Clonality, which ranges from 0 to 1, was calculated as one minus the normalized Shannon entropy of productive rearrangement frequencies. Public clonotype analysis was restricted to overrepresented clonotypes comprising at least 0.05% of each patient's repertoire. Thirteen repertoires from age-matched healthy donors, obtained from immuneACCESS, served as clonality controls. The source is immuneACCESS, and TCRdb retained only in-frame sequences with V and J called. Part of the clones is not carried over; for the studies checked, unresolved V genes explain less than half of this, and the remainder is unexplained. That table is the source of V, J and clone size, and D and trimming were worked out from the DNA. The sample yields about 27,000 clones; roughly 85% were counted once. The ten largest clones capture 7.5% to 9.5% of the sample.

The germline V gene (reference sequence) yields MNHNY for CDR1 and SVGAGI for CDR2. V lost 2 bases and J lost 1 base, and the count of bases not matched to a germline gene is 7. The CDR3 goes from the cysteine to the phenylalanine over 16 residues. Kept here is only the CDR3 DNA, which spans 48 bases and is read in frame from base 1. In this chain, TRBV6-6 is recombined with TRBJ1-1; TRBD1 agrees with 7 junctional bases. The source of this sequence is a human donor with chronic lymphocytic leukemia. The sequencing used PBMCs, collected after 24 months of ibrutinib treatment. CDR3 region: CASSYSQGVTNTEAFF. The nucleotide sequence reads TGTGCCAGCAGTTACAGCCAGGGGGTAACGAACACTGAAGCTTTCTTT.